This record covers a single T cell receptor (beta chain). V was trimmed by 3 bases and J by 8 bases, leaving 10 bases between them. The CDR3 has 12 amino acids. Germline V gene lookup returns CDR1 LGHNT and CDR2 FRNRAP. Through a sample-barcoded 5' primer and a J-beta primer mix, a second PCR was run for roughly 6 to 12 cycles. TCRdb reprocessed the 5' RACE reads via MiXCR and lists one record per CDR3 protein. The sample has over a million distinct CDR3 sequences, around 40% seen once. The donors, healthy Caucasians from Russia, were aged roughly 6 to 100. This entry is derived from a study of blood T cells in healthy people across ages.

Specimen: blood. This sequence originates from a woman under 30 in good health. V and J are TRBV12-5 and TRBJ1-2; tentatively, D is TRBD1 (6 bases). CDR3 coding DNA: TGTGCTAGTGGTTTCGGGGGCTGGGGCTACACCTTC. It is translated as CASGFGGWGYTF.